This T cell receptor (beta chain) was identified during a study of identical twins. TCRdb re-analysed the 5' RACE reads in MiXCR, keeping a single row per CDR3 protein. The sample lists about 660,000 distinct CDR3 sequences, less than 10% occurring once. This CDR3 comprises 12 residues. The germline V gene has CDR1 SGHTA and CDR2 FQGNSA. The V and J ends lost 1 base and 8 bases respectively, with 7 bases between them. This clonotype showed up many times. This same sample was also part of a study on yellow fever vaccine responses in identical twins. That study reports: Each twin's T cell response to the vaccine was reported to look partly convergent and partly personalized.

The sequencing sample was made of PBMCs. The chain combines TRBV7-2 with TRBJ2-3; D gene unclear. This clonotype was obtained from a woman between 18 and 29 years old in good health. Written as DNA, the CDR3 is TGTGCCAGCAGCTTAGAGTGGGGTACGCAGTATTTT. Translated, it gives CASSLEWGTQYF.